This record concerns one T cell receptor (beta chain) sequence. Its antigen is unidentified. This sample stems from a study of blood T cells in healthy people across ages. Primed by a sample-barcoded 5' primer and a J-beta primer mix, a second PCR proceeded for roughly 7 to 12 cycles. A 12-random-nucleotide template-switch adaptor tagged each cDNA molecule. MiXCR was run by TCRdb on the 5' RACE reads, yielding one entry per CDR3 protein. The repertoire has 1.5 million to 2 million distinct CDR3 sequences, around half of them found once; the top ten carry less than 2.5%. Findings and caveats of the study: Possibly confounding the expanded clonotype changes was the fact that donor CMV status was unknown.

Trimming stripped 2 bases from V and 3 bases from J, with 7 bases between. Germline loops: CDR1 SGHTA, CDR2 FQGNSA. The CDR3 runs to 13 residues. Sequencing used blood. The chain couples TRBV7-2 to TRBJ2-5, with D unresolved. This clonotype was sampled from a woman between 35 and 50 years old in good health. CDR3 bases: TGTGCCAGCAGCTTAAGGGAAGAAGAGACCCAGTACTTC. It encodes CASSLREEETQYF.